Below are 19 T cell receptor beta chains sequenced from a single sample in a study of T-cell reconstitution after alpha-beta-depleted transplantation in children. Unique molecular identifiers tagged the TCRbeta library. MiXCR, run by TCRdb on the PCR reads, gives a single entry per CDR3 protein. Here the sample spans around 800,000 distinct CDR3 sequences, under 20% being singletons. Sequenced here: PBMCs, mostly from graft donor cells, sampled 360 days after TCRalphabeta/CD19-depleted stem cell transplant. These receptors all come from a male patient younger than 18 who had a stem cell transplant for acute lymphoblastic leukemia, so the T cells may come from the graft donor.

This clonotype was observed a few times. The chain links TRBV4-1 to TRBJ1-5; the D is unclear. Trimming took 0 bases from V and 9 from J, leaving 18 bases between them. Germline CDR1 is MGHRA and CDR2 is YSYEKL. There are 16 residues in the CDR3. Here the CDR3 reads CASSQEGWAEDPPQHF. Here the CDR3 DNA reads TGCGCCAGCAGCCAAGAAGGGTGGGCTGAGGATCCGCCCCAGCATTTT.

This clonotype was counted ten times or more. The V gene is TRBV6-5, the J gene TRBJ2-7; D ambiguous. The CDR3 runs to 14 residues. CDR1 is MNHEY, CDR2 SVGAGI, per germline. V dropped 0 bases and J dropped 5 bases, with 11 bases sitting between them. CDR3 sequence: CASSYSGQSDEQYF. The CDR3 DNA reads as TGTGCCAGCAGTTACTCTGGCCAGTCTGACGAGCAGTACTTC.

The chain has TRBV20-1 and TRBJ2-5; D possibly corresponds to TRBD2 (5 bases). The germline V and J ends were trimmed by 5 bases and 5 bases, with 12 bases remaining between them. CDR3 length: 12 residues. Germline lookup yields CDR1 DFQATT and CDR2 SNEGSKA (reference sequence). The CDR3 DNA sequence: TGCAGTGCTCCTAGCTGGTGGGAGACCCAGTACTTC. As protein: CSAPSWWETQYF.

Ten or more counts support this clonotype. The chain carries TRBV12-3 or TRBV12-4 and TRBJ2-1; 7 bases agree with TRBD1. Trimming took 6 bases from V and 2 from J; bases not matched to a gene: 1. The CDR3 has 13 residues. The CDR3 loop reads CASSGTAYNEQFF. The DNA for the CDR3 is TGTGCCAGCAGCGGGACAGCCTACAATGAGCAGTTCTTC.

This clonotype was seen a few times. The rearrangement uses TRBV4-1 and TRBJ2-1; no clear D. The CDR3 is 16 residues long. V was clipped by 3 bases and J by 7 bases, with 19 bases between them. Germline lookup yields CDR1 MGHRA and CDR2 YSYEKL. CDR3 residues: CASSQLSTTFRNEQFF. The CDR3, as DNA: TGCGCCAGCAGCCAGTTAAGCACAACTTTTAGGAATGAGCAGTTCTTC.

This clonotype was found a few times. The chain couples TRBV4-1 to TRBJ2-7, with 9 bases lining up with TRBD2. Per germline, CDR1 MGHRA and CDR2 YSYEKL. CDR3 length: 15 amino acids. V shed 1 base and J 6 bases; nucleotides not matched to a gene: 7. Here the CDR3 reads CASSQVSGSYREQYF. In DNA, the CDR3 is TGCGCCAGCAGCCAAGTTAGCGGGAGCTATCGCGAGCAGTACTTC.

This clonotype was seen a handful of times. The chain is built from TRBV5-1 and TRBJ2-5, with 7 bases aligning to TRBD1. The germline gives CDR1 SGHRS, CDR2 YFSETQ. The CDR3 runs to 16 residues. Germline trimming cut 4 bases from V and 4 bases from J; bases unmatched to any gene: 13. CDR3 nucleotide sequence: TGCGCCAGCAGCCGTATATTCCGGGACAGCCGAGAGACCCAGTACTTC. Residues: CASSRIFRDSRETQYF.

The CDR3 DNA reads TGCGCCAGCAGCCAATCCGGGACTAGTAGTGAGCAGTTCTTC. Protein product: CASSQSGTSSEQFF. The rearrangement uses TRBV4-1 and TRBJ2-1; 8 nucleotides align to TRBD2. The germline gives CDR1 MGHRA, CDR2 YSYEKL. This CDR3 contains 14 residues. J lost 9 bases, V lost 2 bases, and 6 bases had no gene match.

This chain's CDR3 is CSARITGTGGYEQYF. The CDR3 nucleotides read TGCAGTGCTCGGATAACCGGGACAGGAGGCTACGAGCAGTACTTC. The genes are TRBV20-1 and TRBJ2-7; 8 bases match TRBD1. J gave up 3 bases and V 5 bases, and 12 bases lay outside the gene matches. The length of the CDR3 is 15 residues. Germline CDR1 is DFQATT and CDR2 is SNEGSKA (reference sequence).

In this sample, this clonotype turned up many times. The chain's CDR3 is CASSLGDEAYEQYF. CDR3 in DNA: TGCGCCAGCAGCTTGGGCGACGAGGCCTACGAGCAGTACTTC. The chain carries TRBV5-1 and TRBJ2-7; D call uncertain. Per germline, CDR1 SGHRS and CDR2 YFSETQ. This CDR3 is 14 amino acids long. V was cut by 0 bases and J by 2 bases, with 9 bases left in between.

This chain joins TRBV6-2 or TRBV6-3 and TRBJ2-3, with 12 positions matching TRBD1. Germline CDR1 and CDR2: MNHEY and SVGEGT. Losses at the gene ends were 7 bases for V and 10 bases for J; bases not matched to a gene: 9. The CDR3 spans 14 residues. The CDR3 nucleotides are TGTGCCAGCATCCGGGACAGGGGGCGCGAGGCGCAGTATTTT. This sequence encodes CASIRDRGREAQYF.

This clonotype was detected many times. The chain recombines TRBV5-1 with TRBJ2-1; 9 bases align to TRBD2. Germline assignment: CDR1 SGHRS and CDR2 YFSETQ. V shed 3 bases and J 4 bases; nucleotides not matched to a gene: 5. The CDR3 contains 15 residues. CDR3 coding DNA: TGCGCCAGCAGCTATAGCGGGAGCCATTACAATGAGCAGTTCTTC. Its protein is CASSYSGSHYNEQFF.

This clonotype was recorded at least ten times. A junction boundary mismatches the germline segment, possibly from a read error. V gene TRBV12-3 or TRBV12-4 combines with J gene TRBJ2-2, with D maybe TRBD1 (5 bases). CDR3 length: 15 amino acids. The CDR3 region has the DNA TGTGCCAACAGTTTATCAGGGATTAACACCGGGGAGCTGTTTTTT. Its protein is CANSLSGINTGELFF.

The chain uses TRBV24-1 and TRBJ1-5; D gene ambiguous. V lost 6 bases and J lost 1, with 9 bases in between. The CDR3 spans 14 residues. Germline CDR1 is KGHDR and CDR2 is SFDVKD. This CDR3 is CATSPLTSNQPQHF. CDR3 DNA: TGTGCCACCAGTCCGCTCACAAGCAATCAGCCCCAGCATTTT.

The chain links TRBV11-3 to TRBJ2-2; the match to TRBD2 covers 7 bases. The CDR3 spans 16 residues. CDR1 is SGHNT, CDR2 YENEEA, per germline. J lost 11 bases, V lost 5 bases, and 17 bases had no gene match. The CDR3 region is CASSPAGRANTEELFF. The CDR3 region has the DNA TGTGCCAGCAGCCCAGCGGGGCGTGCGAACACCGAAGAGCTGTTTTTT.

The chain uses TRBV29-1 and TRBJ2-3; D might be TRBD2 (6 bases). There are 16 residues in the CDR3. The germline V gene encodes CDR1 SQVTM and CDR2 ANQGSEA. V was trimmed by 7 bases and J by 2 bases, leaving 22 bases between them. CDR3 amino acids: CSADGMRGGDTDTQYF. The DNA of the CDR3 is TGCAGCGCTGACGGGATGCGGGGCGGCGACACAGATACGCAGTATTTT.

This clonotype was observed a handful of times. V usage is TRBV5-1 and J usage is TRBJ2-1; no clear D gene. This CDR3 is built from 10 residues. Germline V gene lookup returns CDR1 SGHRS and CDR2 YFSETQ. V lost 8 bases and J 8 bases, leaving 8 bases between the germline ends. The DNA of the CDR3 is TGCGCCAGGTCCATAGATGAGCAGTTCTTC. It codes for CARSIDEQFF.

This chain uses TRBV11-2 with TRBJ2-2; no clear D gene. The CDR3 has 13 residues. The germline gives CDR1 SGHAT, CDR2 FQNNGV. Deletions cut 0 bases from V and 5 bases from J, with 4 bases between. The CDR3 DNA is TGTGCCAGCAGCTTAGATACGACCGGGGAGCTGTTTTTT. It yields the protein CASSLDTTGELFF.

This CDR3 is CASSGLAGVGETQYF. DNA of the CDR3: TGTGCCAGTAGTGGTTTAGCGGGAGTAGGGGAGACCCAGTACTTC. This chain links TRBV19 with TRBJ2-5; 9 bases fit TRBD2. The CDR3 extends over 15 amino acids. V was clipped by 5 bases and J by 5 bases; unmatched bases: 9. Germline CDR1 and CDR2: LNHDA and SQIVND (reference sequence).